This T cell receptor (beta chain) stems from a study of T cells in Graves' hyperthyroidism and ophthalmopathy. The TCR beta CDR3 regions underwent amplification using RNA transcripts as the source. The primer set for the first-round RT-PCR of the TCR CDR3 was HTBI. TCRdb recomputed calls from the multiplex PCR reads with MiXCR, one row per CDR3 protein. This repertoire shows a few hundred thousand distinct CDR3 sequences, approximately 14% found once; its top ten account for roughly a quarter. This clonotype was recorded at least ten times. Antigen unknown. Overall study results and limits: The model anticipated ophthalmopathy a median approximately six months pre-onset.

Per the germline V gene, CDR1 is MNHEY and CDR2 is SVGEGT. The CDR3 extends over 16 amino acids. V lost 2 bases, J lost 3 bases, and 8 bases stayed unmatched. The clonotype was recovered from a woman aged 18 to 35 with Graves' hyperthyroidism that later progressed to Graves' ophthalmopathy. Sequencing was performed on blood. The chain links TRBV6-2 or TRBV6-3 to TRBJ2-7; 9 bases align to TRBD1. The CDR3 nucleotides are TGTGCCAGCAGTTACCAGGCCGGACAGGGGAACTACGAGCAGTACTTC. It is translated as CASSYQAGQGNYEQYF.